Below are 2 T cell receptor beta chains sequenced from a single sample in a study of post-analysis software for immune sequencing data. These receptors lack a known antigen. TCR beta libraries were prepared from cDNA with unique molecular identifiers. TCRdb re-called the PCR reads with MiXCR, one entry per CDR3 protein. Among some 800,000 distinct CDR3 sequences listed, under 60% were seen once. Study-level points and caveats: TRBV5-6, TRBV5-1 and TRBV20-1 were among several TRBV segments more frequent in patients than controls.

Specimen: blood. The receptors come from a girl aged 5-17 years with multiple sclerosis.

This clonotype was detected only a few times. The CDR3 here is CASSLDRGQGDEQFF. CDR3 coding DNA: TGTGCCAGCAGCTTAGATAGAGGGCAGGGCGATGAGCAGTTCTTC. The chain joins TRBV11-2 to TRBJ2-1; either TRBD1 or TRBD2 may supply D (5 bases each). There are 15 residues in the CDR3. Germline V lookup: CDR1 SGHAT, CDR2 FQNNGV. V dropped 0 bases and J dropped 8 bases, with 14 bases sitting between them.

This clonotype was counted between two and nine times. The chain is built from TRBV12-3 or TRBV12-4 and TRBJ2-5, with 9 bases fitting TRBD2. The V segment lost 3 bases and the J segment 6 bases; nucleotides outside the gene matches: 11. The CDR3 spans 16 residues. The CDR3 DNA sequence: TGTGCCAGCAGTTTCTCCCGAGGGACTAGCCTCAAGACCCAGTACTTC. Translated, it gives CASSFSRGTSLKTQYF.